The T cell receptor beta chain under discussion was sequenced for a study of sequential checkpoint blockade in melanoma. The data were produced by immunoSEQ multiplex PCR, yet TCRdb's version contains in-frame clones alone and is incomplete. The sample has around 35,000 clones, roughly 32% seen once. The CDR3 consists of 15 residues. Germline values: CDR1 MNHGY, CDR2 SAAAGT. Trimming took 2 bases from V and 4 from J, leaving 11 bases between them. The treatment denotes: randomized to nivolumab then ipilimumab (arm A) or the reverse (arm B). The chain recombines TRBV6-8 with TRBJ1-4; weak D call: TRBD1 (5 bases). The starting material was tumor tissue (inferred from file names), obtained from a patient given nivolumab and ipilimumab in sequence. The source is a human donor with melanoma. The CDR3 DNA is TGTGCCAGCAGTTACCTGACAGAATTTAATGAAAAACTGTTTTTT. Amino acids: CASSYLTEFNEKLFF.